This TCR beta chain emerged from a study of radiotherapy plus CTLA-4 blockade in lung cancer. Study findings and constraints: The authors reported that early blood T cell clone dynamics, with interferon-beta, best predicted response.

This CDR3 region has 17 residues. V was pared by 7 bases and J by 4 bases, with 13 bases of the junction left unmatched. Germline assignment: CDR1 LNHDA and CDR2 SQIVND (reference sequence). Points on this clone: Its antigen remains unidentified.

Each patient with chemo-refractory metastatic non-small-cell lung cancer was treated with focal radiation plus CTLA-4 blockade using ipilimumab. Only in-frame clones appear in the TCRdb table, and some are missing; sequencing was by immunoSEQ multiplex PCR. This sample carries tens of thousands of clones, around 81% of them seen once, and the ten largest clones take under 4.5%. The material sequenced was peripheral blood, taken from a patient treated with radiotherapy plus ipilimumab. V gene TRBV19 combines with J gene TRBJ2-6, with 7 nucleotides matching TRBD1. The sequence was collected from a human donor with non-small cell lung cancer who had a partial response to radiotherapy plus ipilimumab. Some clones in this sample may be carry-over from other donors' samples. Here the CDR3 DNA reads TGTGCCAGTACCCAATATTCAGGGGGAGCCGGGGCCAACGTCCTGACTTTC. Residues: CASTQYSGGAGANVLTF. The full variable domain, in which reference TRBV19 and TRBJ2-6 provide the parts outside the CDR3, is DGGITQSPKYLFRKEGQNVTLSCEQNLNHDAMYWYRQDPGQGLRLIYYSQIVNDFQKGDIAEGYSVSREKKESFPLTVTSAQKNPTAFYLCASTQYSGGAGANVLTFGAGSRLTVL.